This T cell receptor beta chain was documented in a study of shared clonotypes between healthy human individuals. This table comes from immunoSEQ multiplex PCR, and its TCRdb copy is limited to in-frame clones, with some not included. This sample has fewer than 850,000 clones, with about 90% found just once. To note about this clone: Its antigen is not identified.

Study-level points and caveats: The naive CD4 repertoires of several donors were compared, and about 5% of clonotypes were shared.

V lost 0 bases to trimming and J lost 7 bases, with 14 bases between them. The CDR3 length is 15 residues. The germline gives CDR1 SGHDT, CDR2 YYEEEE. Material for sequencing was memory CD8+ T cells from PBMCs. As for subset: CD45RO+ cells pooled with CCR7-negative TemRA cells. This TCR was recovered from a man aged 18 to 29 in good health. Some clones in this sample may be carry-over from other donors' samples. This chain connects TRBV5-6 to TRBJ2-1, with D possibly being TRBD1 or TRBD2 (6 bases each). The CDR3 nucleotides are TGTGCCAGCAGCTTGGTTGGAGGGGGAAGGAATGAGCAGTTCTTC. It encodes CASSLVGGGRNEQFF.